A single sample gave rise to the 8 T cell receptor beta chains below, sequenced in a study of beta chain features in type 1 diabetes. Expressed TCRB transcripts got sequenced, as all isolated RNA was reverse transcribed. TCRdb's table, derived via immunoSEQ multiplex PCR, lists solely in-frame clones and lacks some. This table holds about 900,000 clones, roughly a sixth found once. The sample comprised naive CD4+ T cells from blood. These receptor sequences come from a woman between 18 and 30 years old in good health.

The J gene is TRBJ1-5, the V gene TRBV10-3; weak D call: TRBD1 (6 bases). Germline V gene lookup returns CDR1 ENHRY and CDR2 SYGVKD. The germline V and J ends were trimmed by 8 bases and 3 bases, with 17 bases remaining between them. The CDR3 has 15 residues. The CDR3 reads CAIGGTGQSNQPQHF. CDR3 nucleotide sequence: TGTGCCATCGGGGGAACAGGACAGTCCAATCAGCCCCAGCATTTT.

The chain employs TRBV10-3 and TRBJ2-5; D remains unclear. The CDR3 totals 14 residues. V was pared by 4 bases and J by 5 bases, with 14 bases between. Germline assignment: CDR1 ENHRY and CDR2 SYGVKD. This chain's CDR3 is CAISAFPKGETQYF. The CDR3 nucleotides read TGTGCCATCAGTGCCTTCCCCAAAGGCGAGACCCAGTACTTC.

The chain has TRBV28 and TRBJ2-1; 9 bases align to TRBD2. Germline CDR1 and CDR2: MDHEN and SYDVKM. The V and J ends lost 6 bases and 6 bases, in that order; junction bases with no gene match: 18. CDR3 length: 18 residues. CDR3 region: CASSPYSGRTLVSNEQFF. DNA for the CDR3: TGTGCCAGCAGCCCTTATAGCGGGAGAACCCTCGTTTCCAATGAGCAGTTCTTC.

The CDR3 bases are TGTGCCAGCAGCCCTAGGGTTTTTGGGGGGCGAAGGACTGAAGCTTTCTTT. The encoded protein is CASSPRVFGGRRTEAFF. This chain uses TRBV7-9 with TRBJ1-1; maybe TRBD1 (6 bases). Per germline, CDR1 SEHNR and CDR2 FQNEAQ (reference sequence). V dropped 5 bases and J dropped 5 bases, with 24 bases sitting between them. This CDR3 contains 17 residues.

The CDR3 here is CASSPRGRFYEQYF. CDR3 nucleotides: TGTGCCAGCTCGCCGAGGGGACGGTTCTACGAGCAGTACTTC. This chain uses TRBV18 with TRBJ2-7; perhaps D is TRBD1 or TRBD2 (5 bases each). CDR1 KGHSH and CDR2 LQKENI come from the germline V gene. The ends were cut back, 6 bases at V and 3 bases at J, with 15 bases in the middle. CDR3 length equals 14 residues.

The V call is TRBV7-2, the J call TRBJ2-5; a possible D gene is TRBD1 (6 bases). The CDR3 consists of 14 residues. Germline V gives CDR1 SGHTA, CDR2 FQGNSA. V lost 4 bases and J lost 7, with 16 bases in between. The chain's CDR3 is CASSYSRGSGTQYF. Here the CDR3 DNA reads TGTGCCAGCAGCTATTCCAGGGGCTCGGGGACCCAGTACTTC.

In this sample, this clone turned up a few times. The chain combines TRBV2 with TRBJ2-1; D remains ambiguous. The length of the CDR3 is 14 residues. Germline values: CDR1 SNHLY, CDR2 FYNNEI. Trimming pared 6 bases from V and 0 bases from J, leaving 9 bases between. CDR3 nucleotides: TGTGCCAGCAGCCTGGCCAGCTCCTACAATGAGCAGTTCTTC. Its translation is CASSLASSYNEQFF.

This clone was observed a few times. V and J are TRBV25-1 and TRBJ2-5; the D gene is possibly TRBD1 (5 bases). The V gene lost 5 bases and the J gene lost 5 bases, with 18 bases spanning the gap. The CDR3 has 15 amino acids. In germline, CDR1 is MGHDK, CDR2 SYGVNS. The CDR3 nucleotides read TGTGCCAGCAGTCCACCGGGCCGGGCAGGGGAGACCCAGTACTTC. Amino acid sequence: CASSPPGRAGETQYF.